One sample yielded the 5 T cell receptor beta chains listed below, sequenced in a study of blood T cell repertoires in COVID-19. Generated by immunoSEQ multiplex PCR, the TCRdb table keeps only in-frame clones and is missing some. Of fewer than 250,000 clones in the sample, 80% to 90% were seen once. Sequencing used peripheral blood. The receptors originated from a woman aged 50 to 65 with acute or convalescent COVID-19.

The rearrangement joins TRBV11-2 to TRBJ2-7; 7 bases line up with TRBD1. The V segment lost 1 base and the J segment 2 bases; nucleotides outside the gene matches: 17. Per the germline V gene, CDR1 is SGHAT and CDR2 is FQNNGV. The CDR3 has 19 amino acids. This chain's CDR3 is CASSLVRGIFGDSPYEQYF. The CDR3 DNA reads TGTGCCAGCAGCTTAGTTCGGGGTATTTTCGGGGACAGCCCCTACGAGCAGTACTTC.

The chain carries TRBV19 and TRBJ1-3, with D uncertain. The CDR3 is 16 residues long. V was trimmed by 4 bases and J by 0 bases, leaving 13 bases between them. CDR1 is LNHDA, CDR2 SQIVND, per germline (reference sequence). The CDR3 region has the DNA TGTGCCAGTAGTACGCCGGCGGGAGTCTCTGGAAACACCATATATTTT. It codes for CASSTPAGVSGNTIYF.

Concerning this clone itself: One end of the junction is discordant with germline, which a read error may explain. This chain links TRBV5-1 with TRBJ2-2; TRBD2 matches at 13 bases. Germline loops: CDR1 SGHRS, CDR2 YFSETQ. The CDR3 has 16 amino acids. The CDR3 protein is CASSLGLAGGGTPVAF. The CDR3 DNA sequence: TGCGCCAGCAGCTTGGGACTAGCGGGAGGAGGGACCCCGGTCGCCTTT.

The rearrangement links TRBV4-1 to TRBJ2-5; 9 bases fit TRBD2. This CDR3 has 14 amino acids. Trimming removed 1 base from V and 5 bases from J; junction bases left unmatched: 2. Germline-derived CDR1 and CDR2 are MGHRA and YSYEKL. The CDR3 DNA is TGCGCCAGCAGCCAAGGGGCGGGAGGGGAGACCCAGTACTTC. It is translated as CASSQGAGGETQYF.

J is TRBJ1-4 and V is TRBV4-2, with 9 bases lining up with TRBD1. CDR1 and CDR2 from the germline V gene are LGHNA and YNFKEQ. The junction had 0 bases not matched to a gene; V was cut back by 1 base and J by 3 bases. The CDR3 totals 15 residues. The CDR3 DNA follows: TGTGCCAGCAGCCAAGGGGACAGGGCTAATGAAAAACTGTTTTTT. It specifies CASSQGDRANEKLFF.